The next 23 T cell receptor beta chains were all read from a single sample in a study of CD8 T cells in Susac syndrome (dated by TCRdb to about 2019). Library method: the immunoSEQ multiplex PCR assay. RNA was extracted using the RNeasy kit, and roughly 0.5 to 1 microgram was reverse transcribed with random hexamers. TCRdb reran the public reads through fastp at Q25 and MiXCR, keeping productive beta chains. Each CDR3 protein gets just one entry, which takes the most common genes and DNA from the rows behind it. The sample table shows some 200,000 distinct CDR3 sequences, and around 93% are seen once. The biggest ten clones account for around 0.16% of the sample. The sequenced sample consisted of CD8+ T cells from PBMCs. These receptor sequences come from a human donor with Susac syndrome.

The chain couples TRBV5-6 to TRBJ2-7, with 11 bases aligning to TRBD2. This CDR3 spans 15 amino acids. CDR1 and CDR2 from the germline V gene are SGHDT and YYEEEE. V lost 1 base to trimming and J lost 4 bases; unmatched junction nucleotides: 4. The CDR3 DNA reads as TGTGCCAGCAGCTTGCCGGGGACTAGCGGATACGAGCAGTACTTC. It specifies CASSLPGTSGYEQYF.

This clonotype was picked up a small number of times. The CDR3 coding sequence is TGTGCCAGCAGCTTAGGCGGGACTAACTACAATGAGCAGTTCTTC. Translating it yields CASSLGGTNYNEQFF. The chain joins TRBV11-2 to TRBJ2-1; 7 bases are shared with TRBD2. In germline, CDR1 is SGHAT, CDR2 FQNNGV. This CDR3 is built from 15 residues. V was pared by 1 base and J by 3 bases, with 3 bases of the junction left unmatched. Based on the CDR3 plus reference TRBV11-2 and TRBJ2-1, the full variable domain is EAGVAQSPRYKIIEKRQSVAFWCNPISGHATLYWYQQILGQGPKLLIQFQNNGVVDDSQLPKDRFSAERLKGVDSTLKIQPAKLEDSAVYLCASSLGGTNYNEQFFGPGTRLTVL.

The chain carries TRBV6-5 and TRBJ1-2; the D gene is possibly TRBD1 (5 bases). The V end lost 0 bases, the J end lost 5 bases, and 16 bases lay between the germline ends. The V gene's germline CDR1 is MNHEY and CDR2 SVGAGI. This CDR3 has 16 residues. The CDR3 is CASSYSTGALGYGYTF. The CDR3 DNA sequence: TGTGCCAGCAGTTACTCGACCGGGGCCTTGGGGTATGGCTACACCTTC.

The rearrangement joins TRBV4-1 to TRBJ2-3; possible D gene TRBD2, 5 bases. The CDR3 has 15 residues. Germline V CDR1 and CDR2: MGHRA, YSYEKL. V was clipped by 0 bases and J by 2 bases, with 9 bases between them. CDR3 nucleotide sequence: TGCGCCAGCAGCCAAGATTGGGAGAACACAGATACGCAGTATTTT. This sequence encodes CASSQDWENTDTQYF.

This chain joins TRBV13 and TRBJ2-3; TRBD2 matches at 11 bases. Germline V gives CDR1 PRHDT, CDR2 FYEKMQ (reference sequence). V was pared by 4 bases and J by 7 bases, with 7 bases of the junction left unmatched. This CDR3 region has 15 residues. CDR3 in DNA: TGTGCCAGCAGCTCATCGACTAGCGGGGACCATACGCAGTATTTT. Translating it yields CASSSSTSGDHTQYF.

In its sample, this clonotype was seen a few times. The chain links TRBV27 to TRBJ2-7, with TRBD2 identical over 8 bases. This CDR3 comprises 14 residues. The germline V gene has CDR1 MNHEY and CDR2 SMNVEV (reference sequence). V gave up 2 bases and J gave up 3 bases; unmatched junction bases: 3. The DNA for the CDR3 is TGTGCCAGCAGTTTAGGACTAGCTGTCTACGAGCAGTACTTC. It specifies CASSLGLAVYEQYF.

V and J are TRBV19 and TRBJ2-1, with a possible D match to TRBD2 (5 bases). CDR1 LNHDA and CDR2 SQIVND come from the germline V gene (reference sequence). The CDR3 is 19 residues long. Trimming removed 4 bases at V and 0 bases at J, with 22 bases between. The CDR3 loop reads CASSTSSTISGSSYNEQFF. The DNA of the CDR3 is TGTGCCAGTAGTACCAGCTCGACCATAAGCGGTAGCTCCTACAATGAGCAGTTCTTC. The complete variable domain, with remaining parts taken from reference TRBV19 and TRBJ2-1, reads DGGITQSPKYLFRKEGQNVTLSCEQNLNHDAMYWYRQDPGQGLRLIYYSQIVNDFQKGDIAEGYSVSREKKESFPLTVTSAQKNPTAFYLCASSTSSTISGSSYNEQFFGPGTRLTVL.

This clonotype has just one count. The chain links TRBV15 to TRBJ2-1, with 7 bases lining up with TRBD1. CDR1 LNHNV and CDR2 YYDKDF come from the germline V gene (reference sequence). With V trimmed by 0 bases and J by 4 bases, 9 bases remained unmatched. The CDR3 runs 17 residues. The CDR3 protein is CATSRDEGQRHYNEQFF. As DNA, the CDR3 is TGTGCCACCAGCAGAGACGAGGGACAGAGGCATTACAATGAGCAGTTCTTC.

V and J are TRBV14 and TRBJ2-6; D is undetermined. The CDR3 is 15 amino acids. Germline V CDR1 and CDR2: SGHDN, FVKESK. V lost 4 bases to trimming and J lost 2 bases, with 9 bases between them. CDR3 region: CASSPGATGANVLTF. The CDR3 bases are TGTGCCAGCAGCCCGGGTGCTACTGGGGCCAACGTCCTGACTTTC.

The J gene is TRBJ2-3, the V gene TRBV11-2; D not resolved. This CDR3 is built from 13 residues. Trimming removed 5 bases from V and 4 bases from J, with 10 bases in between. The germline gives CDR1 SGHAT, CDR2 FQNNGV. This CDR3 is CASSPIRSDTQYF. CDR3 DNA sequence: TGTGCCAGCAGCCCCATTAGGTCAGATACGCAGTATTTT.

The chain employs TRBV30 and TRBJ1-4; possibly TRBD1 for D (6 bases). Germline V CDR1 and CDR2: GTSNPN, SVGIG (reference sequence). The V gene lost 1 base and the J gene lost 2 bases, with 8 bases spanning the gap. The CDR3 covers 14 residues. CDR3 sequence reads: CAWSGTVTNEKLFF. As DNA, the CDR3 is TGTGCCTGGAGTGGGACAGTGACTAATGAAAAACTGTTTTTT.

The V gene is TRBV25-1, the J gene TRBJ2-1; 9 nucleotides align to TRBD1. With 4 bases clipped from V and 3 bases from J, the junction kept 10 bases outside the gene matches. Germline loops: CDR1 MGHDK, CDR2 SYGVNS. The CDR3 spans 17 residues. In nucleotides, the CDR3 is TGTGCCAGCAGTGCATCCCTCGGGACAGGGCTCTACAATGAGCAGTTCTTC. Translation gives CASSASLGTGLYNEQFF.

This rearrangement joins TRBV5-6 to TRBJ2-3, with TRBD2 matching over 7 bases. Germline CDR1 reads SGHDT; CDR2 reads YYEEEE. The CDR3 contains 12 residues. V shed 0 bases and J 8 bases; nucleotides not matched to a gene: 0. In DNA, the CDR3 is TGTGCCAGCAGCTTGGGCGGGGGTACGCAGTATTTT. This encodes CASSLGGGTQYF.

CDR3 region: CASSLASPSGNQPQHF. CDR3 sequence (DNA): TGTGCCAGCAGCTTAGCTTCCCCCAGTGGGAACCAGCCCCAGCATTTT. The chain employs TRBV7-9 and TRBJ1-5; D is undetermined. The CDR3 has 16 amino acids. CDR1 is SEHNR and CDR2 is FQNEAQ in the germline V gene (reference sequence). V shed 0 bases and J shed 7 bases, with 16 bases lying between them.

The genes are TRBV5-6 and TRBJ2-5; 15 nucleotides match TRBD2. V lost 4 bases, J lost 3 bases, and 1 base stayed unmatched. Germline CDR1 SGHDT, CDR2 YYEEEE. The CDR3 has 15 amino acids. Here the CDR3 reads CASSRTSGREETQYF. The CDR3 DNA reads as TGTGCCAGCAGCCGGACTAGCGGGAGGGAAGAGACCCAGTACTTC. Together with reference TRBV5-6 and TRBJ2-5, the CDR3 gives the full variable domain: DAGVTQSPTHLIKTRGQQVTLRCSPKSGHDTVSWYQQALGQGPQFIFQYYEEEERQRGNFPDRFSGHQFPNYSSELNVNALLLGDSALYLCASSRTSGREETQYFGPGTRLLVL.

The V call is TRBV4-1, the J call TRBJ2-7, with 10 bases aligning to TRBD2. The CDR3 contains 15 residues. CDR1 is MGHRA and CDR2 is YSYEKL in the germline V gene. V was pared by 4 bases and J by 3 bases, with 6 bases of the junction left unmatched. CDR3 in DNA: TGCGCCAGCAGCCTTTCTAGCGGGAGCTACTACGAGCAGTACTTC. Translation gives CASSLSSGSYYEQYF.

V usage is TRBV9 and J usage is TRBJ2-5, with D uncertain. Trimming cost V 0 bases and J 4 bases, with 13 bases left between them. Germline assignment: CDR1 SGDLS and CDR2 YYNGEE. The CDR3 sequence is 15 residues long. CDR3 amino acids: CASSVAGNLRETQYF. CDR3 DNA: TGTGCCAGCAGCGTAGCTGGGAATTTGCGAGAGACCCAGTACTTC.

The chain joins TRBV11-2 to TRBJ2-3; D is undetermined. CDR1 and CDR2 from the germline V gene are SGHAT and FQNNGV. The CDR3 runs 16 residues. V lost 2 bases and J 0 bases, leaving 12 bases between the germline ends. CDR3 DNA sequence: TGTGCCAGCAGCTTAATTGGTGAGGAGAGCACAGATACGCAGTATTTT. It specifies CASSLIGEESTDTQYF.

Here the CDR3 reads CATSRGLADIYNEQFF. The CDR3 DNA reads as TGTGCCACCAGCAGAGGGCTAGCGGACATATACAATGAGCAGTTCTTC. This sequence joins TRBV15 and TRBJ2-1; TRBD2 matches 7 bases. Trimming at V came to 1 base and at J to 4 bases, leaving 7 bases not matched to a gene. This CDR3 has 16 amino acids. In germline, CDR1 is LNHNV, CDR2 YYDKDF (reference sequence).

The V call is TRBV20-1, the J call TRBJ2-5; tentatively, D is TRBD2 (6 bases). Trimming removed 1 base from V and 2 bases from J, with 14 bases in between. Looked up from germline, CDR1 is DFQATT and CDR2 is SNEGSKA (reference sequence). CDR3 length: 15 residues. DNA for the CDR3: TGCAGTGCTAGAGGAGGTGCGGGGACTCAAGAGACCCAGTACTTC. Protein product: CSARGGAGTQETQYF.

CDR3 coding DNA: TGTGCCTTCGAGTTAGGGGAGACCCAGTACTTC. It codes for CAFELGETQYF. The rearrangement uses TRBV25-1 and TRBJ2-5; D is undetermined. The CDR3 has 11 amino acids. The ends were cut back, 11 bases at V and 5 bases at J, with 12 bases in the middle. Germline V CDR1 and CDR2: MGHDK, SYGVNS.

This chain joins TRBV5-1 and TRBJ2-7, with D tentatively TRBD1 or TRBD2 (5 bases each). The V end was cut by 0 bases, the J end by 4 bases, with 17 bases between. The CDR3 has 16 residues. Germline-derived CDR1 and CDR2 are SGHRS and YFSETQ. CDR3: CASSLAEGRVRYEQYF. The DNA of the CDR3 is TGCGCCAGCAGCTTGGCCGAGGGGCGAGTTAGGTACGAGCAGTACTTC.

The rearrangement joins TRBV5-6 to TRBJ2-1, with 12 nucleotides matching TRBD2. After removal of 4 bases from V and 4 bases from J, the junction contained 6 bases not matched to a gene. Germline V CDR1 and CDR2: SGHDT, YYEEEE. The CDR3 loop spans 16 amino acids. CDR3 in amino acids: CASSPSGGADYNEQFF. CDR3 sequence (DNA): TGTGCCAGCAGCCCTAGCGGGGGGGCCGATTACAATGAGCAGTTCTTC. Looking up the rest from reference TRBV5-6 and TRBJ2-1 gives the full variable domain: DAGVTQSPTHLIKTRGQQVTLRCSPKSGHDTVSWYQQALGQGPQFIFQYYEEEERQRGNFPDRFSGHQFPNYSSELNVNALLLGDSALYLCASSPSGGADYNEQFFGPGTRLTVL.